These T cell receptor beta chains were read from a single sample in a study of breast tumors, draining lymph nodes, adjacent tissues. Via MiXCR, TCRdb re-called the multiplex PCR reads, giving one row per CDR3 protein. The sample consists of approximately 150,000 distinct CDR3 sequences, 32% of them appearing once. The sample comprised axillary lymph node tissue. All receptors come from a female donor with breast cancer. Some clones in this sample may be carry-over from other donors' samples. The CDR3 runs from the conserved cysteine through the conserved F or W. Fields, in order: D gene, V gene, clone size, J gene, CDR3 DNA, CDR3 protein. The D gene is left open where the match is weak. Clone size is given for some rows only: seen once, a few or many times, or a class if the clone is expanded.

>TRBD1|TRBV11-2|-|TRBJ2-1
TGTGCCAGCAGCAAGGGACAGGGACCTTACGATGAGCAGTTCTTC
CASSKGQGPYDEQFF
>TRBD1|TRBV29-1|-|TRBJ2-2
TGCAGCGTTGGTTGGACAGGGGTTAACACCGGGGAGCTGTTTTTT
CSVGWTGVNTGELFF
>-|TRBV20-1|-|TRBJ1-3
-
CSATWTGGTEAFFGQGTIYF
>-|TRBV9|-|TRBJ2-2
TGTGCTAGCTTTCCGGGGGACAACACCGGGGAGCTGTTTTTT
CASFPGDNTGELFF
>-|TRBV20-1|many|TRBJ1-2
TGCAGTGCTAAACAGAGGGGTGGGAACTATGGCTACACCTTC
CSAKQRGGNYGYTF
>TRBD1|TRBV12-3/TRBV12-4|-|TRBJ1-1
TGTGCCAGCACCGACGCGGGAGGGACAGGCGGAAAGAACACTGAAGCTTTCTTT
CASTDAGGTGGKNTEAFF
>TRBD1|TRBV27|many|TRBJ1-4
TGTGCCAGCGGGGAACTGGGACAGGGATATGAAAAACTGTTTTTT
CASGELGQGYEKLFF
>TRBD2|TRBV5-4|-|TRBJ2-4
TGTGCCAGCCATCAGGGGGGTAGAACACCGGGACTAGCGGGGGAAGAGGAGTACTTC
CASHQGGRTPGLAGEEEYF
>-|TRBV19|many|TRBJ1-2
TGTGCCAGCGCGACAGGTGACTATGGCTACACCTTC
CASATGDYGYTF
>TRBD1|TRBV14|many|TRBJ2-1
TGTGCCAGCAGCCAAGTTTATTTGGCAGGGGGCAATGAGCAGTTCTTC
CASSQVYLAGGNEQFF
>TRBD1|TRBV2|-|TRBJ1-2
TGTGCCAGCAGTGTACAGGGGGCAGGCGATGGCTACACCTTC
CASSVQGAGDGYTF
>TRBD1|TRBV4-2|many|TRBJ1-6
TGTGCCAGCAGCCAAGTCAACAGGGGCGATTCACCCCTCCACTTT
CASSQVNRGDSPLHF
>-|TRBV20-1|-|TRBJ1-6
TGCAGTGCCAAGGGCAGGGGAGACTCCCCTAATTCACCCCTCCACTTT
CSAKGRGDSPNSPLHF
>TRBD1|TRBV25-1|once|TRBJ1-2
TGTGCCAGCCGCAGGGACAGCAACTTTAATGCGGATGGCTACACCTTC
CASRRDSNFNADGYTF
>TRBD1|TRBV2|-|TRBJ1-6
TGTGCCAGCAGCCAAGGGACAGGGAACTCACCCCCCCACTTT
CASSQGTGNSPPHF
>-|TRBV4-3|many|TRBJ2-2
TGCGCCAGCAGCCAGGGGGGCGGGGCGAGCACCGGGGAGCTGTTTTTT
CASSQGGGASTGELFF
>-|TRBV29-1|-|TRBJ1-2
TGCAGCGTTGCGGACAGAGAATCTAACTATGGCTACACCTTC
CSVADRESNYGYTF
>-|TRBV20-1|many|TRBJ2-1
TGCAGTGCTTATAGACCGGGAGAACCGAGGGATGAGCAGTTCTTC
CSAYRPGEPRDEQFF
>-|TRBV3-1|many|TRBJ1-3
TGTGCCAGCAGCCAAGGCCCGGGACTTGGTAACACCATATATTTT
CASSQGPGLGNTIYF
>-|TRBV30|many|TRBJ1-2
TGTGCCTGGAGTACCGAATCCTTCTATGGCTACACCTTC
CAWSTESFYGYTF
>-|TRBV18|many|TRBJ2-3
TGTGCCAGCTCACCACCGGGGAGCACAGATACGCAGTATTTT
CASSPPGSTDTQYF
>-|TRBV20-1|many|TRBJ1-2
TGCAGTGCTAGAGATGATACCGGGGGAGATGGCTACACCTTC
CSARDDTGGDGYTF
>-|TRBV12-5|many|TRBJ2-5
TGTGCTAGTGGTTTCGAAACAGGGAGCCAGTACTTC
CASGFETGSQYF
>TRBD2|TRBV24-1|-|TRBJ2-1
TGTGCCACCAGTGACCGGCGGGGGGCCAGGGGGCAGTTCTTC
CATSDRRGARGQFF
>-|TRBV10-1|many|TRBJ1-6
TGCGCCAGCAGTCGGGACCCCAGTTCACCCCTCCACTTT
CASSRDPSSPLHF